Listed here are 27 T cell receptor beta chains from one sample, sequenced in a study of blood T cell repertoires in COVID-19 (TCRdb year 2020). Library preparation was by the immunoSEQ multiplex PCR assay. TCRdb mirrors the immuneACCESS table, restricted to in-frame sequences. Some clones are absent from its copies; in checked studies, under half trace to an unresolved V gene, and the reason for the others is unknown. Across this sample there are about 180,000 clones, with 70% to 90% seen only once. Of the sample, 2.9% falls within the top ten clones. The sequenced sample was peripheral blood. The origin of the receptors is a woman aged 25 to 39 with active or convalescent COVID-19.

This clone was seen once. The chain uses TRBV18 and TRBJ2-7, with D unresolved. The length of the CDR3 is 15 residues. The V gene lost 1 base and the J gene lost 0 bases, with 10 bases spanning the gap. Germline V lookup: CDR1 KGHSH, CDR2 LQKENI. CDR3 sequence reads: CASSPRIRSSYEQYF. CDR3 bases: TGTGCCAGCTCACCACGAATTAGGAGCTCCTACGAGCAGTACTTC.

The genes are TRBV19 and TRBJ1-4; 11 bases match TRBD1. J was trimmed by 6 bases and V by 3 bases; bases with no gene match: 9. CDR3 length equals 17 residues. The germline CDR1 and CDR2 sequences are LNHDA and SQIVND (reference sequence). CDR3 region: CASSMGSWTGGDEKLFF. Written as DNA, the CDR3 is TGTGCCAGTAGTATGGGGTCTTGGACAGGGGGCGATGAAAAACTGTTTTTT.

The CDR3 sequence: CASSIAGGGGNEQFF. The CDR3, as DNA: TGTGCCAGTAGTATAGCCGGGGGAGGAGGCAATGAGCAGTTCTTC. The gene calls are TRBV19 and TRBJ2-1, with a possible D match to TRBD2 (6 bases). Trimming shortened V by 1 base and J by 6 bases, and 13 bases separated the two germline ends. The CDR3 extends over 15 amino acids. The germline V gene has CDR1 LNHDA and CDR2 SQIVND (reference sequence).

V usage is TRBV2 and J usage is TRBJ1-4; weak D call: TRBD1 (5 bases). CDR1 is SNHLY, CDR2 FYNNEI, per germline. The CDR3 is 14 residues long. The V end lost 2 bases, the J end lost 2 bases, and 6 bases lay between the germline ends. CDR3 in amino acids: CASSEKGTNEKLFF. The CDR3 coding sequence is TGTGCCAGCAGTGAAAAGGGGACTAATGAAAAACTGTTTTTT.

A word on this clone: At one boundary the junction diverges from the germline segment, which might be a read error. Here the CDR3 reads CASSLEATDTQYF. DNA of the CDR3: TGTGCTAGCAGCTTAGAAGCCACAGATACGCAGTATTTT. The J gene is TRBJ2-3, the V gene TRBV7-7, with no clear D. This CDR3 region has 13 residues. Germline V lookup: CDR1 SSHAT, CDR2 FNYEAQ (reference sequence).

The chain couples TRBV9 to TRBJ1-1; D possibly corresponds to TRBD1 (5 bases). The CDR3 covers 16 residues. Between the trimmed V and J ends, which lost 4 bases and 4 bases, there was a span of 20 bases. Germline V lookup: CDR1 SGDLS, CDR2 YYNGEE. CDR3 in amino acids: CASSPQQGGWGTEAFF. The CDR3 region has the DNA TGTGCCAGCAGCCCCCAGCAGGGAGGCTGGGGCACTGAAGCTTTCTTT.

Written as DNA, the CDR3 is TGCGCCAGCAGCTCTCAGGGCTATGGCTACACCTTC. Its translation is CASSSQGYGYTF. This rearrangement joins TRBV4-1 to TRBJ1-2, with D possibly being TRBD1 (5 bases). The CDR3 sequence is 12 residues long. V was clipped by 5 bases and J by 4 bases, with 8 bases between them. Germline loops: CDR1 MGHRA, CDR2 YSYEKL.

The CDR3 sequence is CATSRSTGGTDTQYF. The CDR3 DNA sequence: TGTGCCACCAGCAGATCGACAGGGGGCACAGATACGCAGTATTTT. The V call is TRBV15, the J call TRBJ2-3; 8 bases are shared with TRBD1. The CDR3 covers 15 residues. Germline V gene sequence: CDR1 LNHNV, CDR2 YYDKDF (reference sequence). The trim removed 2 bases at V and 1 base at J, leaving 2 bases unmatched.

J is TRBJ1-3 and V is TRBV18; 8 positions agree with TRBD1. This CDR3 has 14 residues. CDR1 is KGHSH, CDR2 LQKENI, per germline. With V trimmed by 8 bases and J by 0 bases, 3 bases remained unmatched. The DNA of the CDR3 is TGTGCCAGCACAGGGGGAACCTCTGGAAACACCATATATTTT. Its translation: CASTGGTSGNTIYF.

This chain connects TRBV19 to TRBJ2-1; possibly TRBD1 for D (5 bases). The CDR3 sequence is 12 residues long. From germline, CDR1 is LNHDA and CDR2 SQIVND (reference sequence). Deletions cut 3 bases from V and 12 bases from J, with 12 bases between. The CDR3 is CASSIPPQGQFF. The CDR3 nucleotides read TGTGCCAGTAGTATCCCACCCCAGGGGCAGTTCTTC.

V usage is TRBV27 and J usage is TRBJ2-1, with D possibly TRBD1 on 5 matching bases. There are 13 residues in the CDR3. CDR1 is MNHEY and CDR2 is SMNVEV in the germline V gene (reference sequence). Trimming took 5 bases from V and 5 from J, leaving 10 bases between them. The CDR3 reads CASSLQGNNEQFF. The CDR3 DNA follows: TGTGCCAGCAGTCTCCAGGGAAACAATGAGCAGTTCTTC.

V and J are TRBV29-1 and TRBJ1-2; D possibly corresponds to TRBD1 (5 bases). Germline values: CDR1 SQVTM, CDR2 ANQGSEA. Deletions cut 5 bases from V and 6 bases from J, with 10 bases between. There are 11 residues in the CDR3. The DNA for the CDR3 is TGCAGCGTTTTGACAGATAATGGCTACACCTTC. This codes for CSVLTDNGYTF.

This clone was seen a single time. The chain couples TRBV6-5 to TRBJ1-1; 9 positions agree with TRBD1. CDR3 length: 15 amino acids. Looked up from germline, CDR1 is MNHEY and CDR2 is SVGAGI. V trimming: 6 bases; J trimming: 5 bases; junction bases outside the gene matches: 10. This CDR3 reads CASSQSTGGWTEAFF. Here the CDR3 DNA reads TGTGCCAGCAGCCAATCGACAGGGGGGTGGACTGAAGCTTTCTTT.

The rearrangement uses TRBV18 and TRBJ1-1, with 7 bases that match TRBD1. With V trimmed by 8 bases and J by 0 bases, 9 bases remained unmatched. This CDR3 spans 15 amino acids. CDR1 KGHSH and CDR2 LQKENI come from the germline V gene. CDR3 DNA sequence: TGTGCCAGCACCCGACAGGGCCGGGTGAACACTGAAGCTTTCTTT. This codes for CASTRQGRVNTEAFF.

The chain combines TRBV18 with TRBJ1-2; perhaps TRBD1 as D (6 bases). The CDR3 consists of 12 residues. The germline V and J ends were trimmed by 3 bases and 14 bases, with 16 bases remaining between them. In germline, CDR1 is KGHSH, CDR2 LQKENI. CDR3 sequence (DNA): TGTGCCAGCTCACCCCAGCGGGACATTTCTACCTTC. Translated, it gives CASSPQRDISTF.

The V gene is TRBV11-3, the J gene TRBJ2-5; TRBD2 matches 11 bases. Looked up from germline, CDR1 is SGHNT and CDR2 is YENEEA. The ends lost 1 base at V and 5 bases at J; junction bases unmatched: 6. The CDR3 has 16 amino acids. CDR3 sequence reads: CASSLVLAGEQETQYF. CDR3 DNA sequence: TGTGCCAGCAGCTTAGTACTAGCGGGGGAGCAGGAGACCCAGTACTTC.

The V call is TRBV12-3 or TRBV12-4, the J call TRBJ1-2, with a weak D call TRBD1 (5 bases). The germline V and J ends were trimmed by 3 bases and 4 bases, with 9 bases remaining between them. The CDR3 runs 13 residues. CDR3 nucleotide sequence: TGTGCCAGCAGTTTTTCAGGGATCTATGGCTACACCTTC. Its translation: CASSFSGIYGYTF.

The chain is built from TRBV7-9 and TRBJ1-4, with 11 bases that match TRBD1. CDR3 length: 18 amino acids. Germline assignment: CDR1 SEHNR and CDR2 FQNEAQ (reference sequence). J was trimmed by 3 bases and V by 5 bases; bases with no gene match: 11. CDR3 DNA sequence: TGTGCCAGCAGCCCAAGCACCCCGGACAGGGGGCCTAATGAAAAACTGTTTTTT. This sequence encodes CASSPSTPDRGPNEKLFF.

The chain is built from TRBV12-3 or TRBV12-4 and TRBJ1-3; D is unresolved. CDR3 length: 13 amino acids. The ends were cut back, 7 bases at V and 2 bases at J, with 9 bases in the middle. CDR3 bases: TGTGCCAGCAAACGGGATGCTGGAAACACCATATATTTT. This codes for CASKRDAGNTIYF.

The chain employs TRBV13 and TRBJ2-7, with D tentatively TRBD1 (5 bases). Trimming left V 4 bases short and J 6 bases short, with 16 bases between. The CDR3 length is 14 residues. Germline CDR1 reads PRHDT; CDR2 reads FYEKMQ (reference sequence). CDR3 nucleotides: TGTGCCAGCAGCTCCCAGGGTTCCCCCGTCGAGCAGTACTTC. This gives the protein CASSSQGSPVEQYF.

CDR3 coding DNA: TGTGCCATCAGTGCGGGACAGGTAACCTACAATGAGCAGTTCTTC. Translation: CAISAGQVTYNEQFF. The chain links TRBV10-3 to TRBJ2-1, with 8 bases matching TRBD1. CDR1 ENHRY and CDR2 SYGVKD come from the germline V gene. The CDR3 has 15 residues. V lost 4 bases, J lost 2 bases, and 4 bases stayed unmatched.

CDR3 sequence (DNA): TGTGCCAGCAGCTTAGCGCAGGGGTATGGCAATCAGCCCCAGCATTTT. It yields the protein CASSLAQGYGNQPQHF. The V call is TRBV7-9, the J call TRBJ1-5; tentative D call: TRBD1 (6 bases). This CDR3 region has 16 residues. Germline V gene data show CDR1 as SEHNR and CDR2 as FQNEAQ (reference sequence). Trimming took 0 bases from V and 2 from J, leaving 11 bases between them.

J is TRBJ1-6 and V is TRBV2; no firm D call. Trimming removed 8 bases from V and 0 bases from J, with 11 bases in between. Germline V CDR1 and CDR2: SNHLY, FYNNEI. This CDR3 is built from 15 residues. This chain's CDR3 is CASAGQHSYNSPLHF. The DNA for the CDR3 is TGTGCCAGCGCTGGGCAACACTCCTATAATTCACCCCTCCACTTT.

The rearrangement links TRBV3-1 (or the pseudogene TRBV3-2) to TRBJ1-5; D unresolved. The CDR3 runs 14 residues. Per germline, CDR1 LGHDT and CDR2 YNNKEL (reference sequence). V gave up 2 bases and J gave up 2 bases, with 7 bases separating them. The DNA for the CDR3 is TGTGCCAGCAGCCAAAGAGAGGGCAATCAGCCCCAGCATTTT. Translating gives CASSQREGNQPQHF.

This clone was seen just once. This chain connects TRBV18 to TRBJ1-1; 9 nucleotides match TRBD1. This CDR3 is 16 amino acids long. Germline loops: CDR1 KGHSH, CDR2 LQKENI. Trimming took 2 bases from V and 0 from J; bases not matched to a gene: 4. CDR3 sequence: CASSPTGGGMNTEAFF. In nucleotides, the CDR3 is TGTGCCAGCTCACCAACAGGGGGCGGCATGAACACTGAAGCTTTCTTT.

In its sample, this clone was seen a few times. The J gene is TRBJ1-6, the V gene TRBV18, with D possibly being TRBD1 (6 bases). The V gene lost 3 bases and the J gene lost 10 bases, with 19 bases spanning the gap. The CDR3 runs to 16 residues. The germline gives CDR1 KGHSH, CDR2 LQKENI. The DNA for the CDR3 is TGTGCCAGCTCACCGGGGTGGGGGCAGAAGGAGTCACCCCTCCACTTT. This codes for CASSPGWGQKESPLHF.

CDR3 nucleotide sequence: TGTGCCAGCAGCCCTGGGACAGGTCTCAATCAGCCCCAGCATTTT. Encoded protein: CASSPGTGLNQPQHF. This chain uses TRBV5-4 with TRBJ1-5; 8 bases agree with TRBD1. The V and J ends lost 4 bases and 3 bases, in that order; junction bases with no gene match: 6. Germline V lookup: CDR1 SGHNT, CDR2 YYREEE (reference sequence). This CDR3 comprises 15 residues.